This passage covers 27 T cell receptor beta chains from one sample sequenced in a study of early T cells in non-severe SARS-CoV-2 infection. Via MiXCR, TCRdb re-called the 5' RACE reads, giving one row per CDR3 protein. The sample yields some 49,000 distinct CDR3 sequences, 12% seen once. Sequencing input: whole blood. The receptors were sampled from an adult who was a healthcare worker with PCR-confirmed SARS-CoV-2 infection or an uninfected control (not recorded which).

This clonotype has a handful of counts. V is TRBV9 and J is TRBJ2-3, with 7 bases lining up with TRBD2. The CDR3 consists of 15 residues. The J segment lost 0 bases and the V segment lost 3 bases, leaving 4 bases of the junction unmatched. The germline CDR1 and CDR2 sequences are SGDLS and YYNGEE. The CDR3 DNA follows: TGTGCCAGCAGCGCAGATAGCGGGAGCACAGATACGCAGTATTTT. Translating gives CASSADSGSTDTQYF.

This chain links TRBV6-2 or TRBV6-3 with TRBJ1-1; no reliable D call. Trimming removed 2 bases from V and 4 bases from J, with 20 bases in between. Germline V gene data show CDR1 as MNHEY and CDR2 as SVGEGT. The CDR3 length is 17 residues. CDR3 residues: CASSYPRRPNPVTEAFF. CDR3 coding DNA: TGTGCCAGCAGTTACCCCCGGAGGCCAAACCCCGTCACTGAAGCTTTCTTT.

V gene TRBV29-1 combines with J gene TRBJ2-3; either TRBD1 or TRBD2 may fit D (9 bases each). The V end was cut by 8 bases, the J end by 1 base, with 31 bases between. This CDR3 comprises 19 residues. Germline-derived CDR1 and CDR2 are SQVTM and ANQGSEA. The CDR3: CSTTGGRASGIFGTDTQYF. The CDR3 coding sequence is TGCAGCACCACAGGGGGCCGGGCTAGCGGGATATTTGGCACAGATACGCAGTATTTT.

The gene calls are TRBV10-3 and TRBJ2-7, with 8 bases that match TRBD2. The germline gives CDR1 ENHRY, CDR2 SYGVKD. The CDR3 consists of 16 residues. The trim removed 0 bases at V and 3 bases at J, leaving 7 bases unmatched. CDR3 DNA: TGTGCCATCAGTGAGTCGAAGCGGGAGAGAGTCTACGAGCAGTACTTC. This encodes CAISESKRERVYEQYF.

At least ten counts were recorded for this clonotype. J is TRBJ2-2 and V is TRBV7-3; tentatively, D is TRBD2 (5 bases). The ends were cut back, 8 bases at V and 4 bases at J, with 11 bases in the middle. Looked up from germline, CDR1 is SGHTA and CDR2 is FQGTGA. This CDR3 has 13 amino acids. CDR3 in DNA: TGTGCCAGCCGATACGGAGGCACCGGGGAGCTGTTTTTT. Translated, it gives CASRYGGTGELFF.

The chain carries TRBV7-9 and TRBJ2-1; 10 nucleotides match TRBD2. There are 16 residues in the CDR3. Germline values: CDR1 SEHNR, CDR2 FQNEAQ (reference sequence). The V segment lost 1 base and the J segment 5 bases; nucleotides outside the gene matches: 5. Here the CDR3 reads CASSLGAGLADNEQFF. CDR3 in DNA: TGTGCCAGCAGCTTAGGGGCAGGACTAGCGGACAATGAGCAGTTCTTC. The entire variable domain, with the rest obtained from reference TRBV7-9 and TRBJ2-1, is as follows: DTGVSQNPRHKITKRGQNVTFRCDPISEHNRLYWYRQTLGQGPEFLTYFQNEAQLEKSRLLSDRFSAERPKGSFSTLEIQRTEQGDSAMYLCASSLGAGLADNEQFFGPGTRLTVL.

This clonotype was counted at least ten times. This chain links TRBV12-3 or TRBV12-4 with TRBJ1-1; the D is unclear. Trimming pared 6 bases from V and 4 bases from J, leaving 12 bases between. The CDR3 is made up of 13 amino acids. CDR3 in amino acids: CASSLKGGTEAFF. The CDR3 region has the DNA TGTGCCAGCAGCCTGAAGGGTGGCACTGAAGCTTTCTTT.

The table lists this clonotype with many counts. The chain combines TRBV20-1 with TRBJ2-4, with TRBD1 matching 9 bases. The V and J ends lost 4 bases and 6 bases, in that order; junction bases with no gene match: 7. The CDR3 covers 14 residues. The germline V gene has CDR1 DFQATT and CDR2 SNEGSKA (reference sequence). The CDR3 here is CSAIEGTGRNIQYF. The CDR3 DNA reads as TGCAGTGCTATTGAGGGGACAGGGAGAAACATTCAGTACTTC.

This clonotype was seen at least ten times. This chain links TRBV10-1 with TRBJ2-2; possibly TRBD1 for D (5 bases). The CDR3 runs to 15 residues. Trimming removed 3 bases from V and 3 bases from J, with 11 bases in between. Germline CDR1 WNHNN, CDR2 SYGVQD (reference sequence). The CDR3 coding sequence is TGCGCCAGCAGTGAAGGCAGGGCGGACACCGGGGAGCTGTTTTTT. Translating gives CASSEGRADTGELFF.

Ten or more counts support this clonotype. The V gene is TRBV3-1, the J gene TRBJ2-3, with 12 nucleotides matching TRBD2. The CDR3 totals 19 residues. With 6 bases clipped from V and 6 bases from J, the junction kept 19 bases outside the gene matches. CDR1 and CDR2 from the germline V gene are LGHDT and YNNKEL (reference sequence). For the CDR3, the DNA is TGTGCCAGCAGTCAAACTCGTCGCCGACTAGCGGGGGTCGAGGATACGCAGTATTTT. It encodes CASSQTRRRLAGVEDTQYF.

This clonotype was seen more than once but under ten times. At one of its ends the junction is not consistent with the germline gene, which may arise from a read error. The chain is built from TRBV6-6 and TRBJ2-3, with 9 bases identical to TRBD2. Germline CDR1 MNHNY, CDR2 SVGAGI (reference sequence). The CDR3 loop spans 13 amino acids. The CDR3 DNA follows: TGTGCCAGCAGTTACTCGTGGCGGGAGGGCCAGGATTTT. Amino acids: CASSYSWREGQDF.

This sequence joins TRBV4-1 and TRBJ2-3, with 9 bases lining up with TRBD1. In germline, CDR1 is MGHRA, CDR2 YSYEKL. V lost 0 bases and J lost 4; bases outside the gene matches: 5. The CDR3 has 16 residues. The CDR3 is CASSQDWGQGADTQYF. CDR3 coding DNA: TGCGCCAGCAGCCAAGATTGGGGACAGGGTGCAGATACGCAGTATTTT.

This clonotype was observed a few times. The chain links TRBV19 to TRBJ2-1; possibly TRBD2 for D (5 bases). Germline CDR1 and CDR2: LNHDA and SQIVND (reference sequence). V was pared by 6 bases and J by 3 bases, with 12 bases between. This CDR3 is built from 14 residues. As DNA, the CDR3 is TGTGCCAGTAGCCGAGCGGCCCTCTACAATGAGCAGTTCTTC. It specifies CASSRAALYNEQFF. Using reference TRBV19 and TRBJ2-1 for the parts outside the CDR3, the full variable domain is DGGITQSPKYLFRKEGQNVTLSCEQNLNHDAMYWYRQDPGQGLRLIYYSQIVNDFQKGDIAEGYSVSREKKESFPLTVTSAQKNPTAFYLCASSRAALYNEQFFGPGTRLTVL.

There are a few counts of this clonotype. The rearrangement joins TRBV24-1 to TRBJ1-1, with TRBD1 as a possible D gene (5 bases). CDR1 is KGHDR and CDR2 is SFDVKD in the germline V gene. This CDR3 is built from 15 residues. The V and J ends lost 4 bases and 2 bases respectively, with 13 bases between them. The CDR3 coding sequence is TGTGCCACCAGTGACCCACGAGGGGCCAACACTGAAGCTTTCTTT. It yields the protein CATSDPRGANTEAFF.

This clonotype was recorded at least ten times. The chain links TRBV6-2 or TRBV6-3 to TRBJ2-3; D not certain. Trimming stripped 7 bases from V and 1 base from J, with 9 bases between. Germline lookup yields CDR1 MNHEY and CDR2 SVGEGT. The CDR3 spans 13 residues. The CDR3 DNA sequence: TGTGCCAGCAACGGATACCGCACAGATACGCAGTATTTT. Its protein product is CASNGYRTDTQYF.

This rearrangement joins TRBV5-4 to TRBJ2-1, with 7 bases that match TRBD2. This CDR3 contains 15 residues. Trimming at V came to 1 base and at J to 4 bases, leaving 5 bases not matched to a gene. The germline CDR1 and CDR2 sequences are SGHNT and YYREEE (reference sequence). CDR3 sequence (DNA): TGTGCCAGCAGCTTGAATCAAGCGGGATACAATGAGCAGTTCTTC. It encodes CASSLNQAGYNEQFF.

This clonotype was recorded many times. CDR3 nucleotides: TGTGCCAGCAGCCCCAGGGGCGGTAGCACAGATACGCAGTATTTT. Residues: CASSPRGGSTDTQYF. J is TRBJ2-3 and V is TRBV9; possibly TRBD1 for D (6 bases). CDR3 size: 15 residues. V lost 4 bases and J lost 0, with 12 bases in between. Germline lookup yields CDR1 SGDLS and CDR2 YYNGEE.

The chain combines TRBV19 with TRBJ2-1; no reliable D call. The germline V gene has CDR1 LNHDA and CDR2 SQIVND (reference sequence). The germline V and J ends were trimmed by 4 bases and 5 bases, with 9 bases remaining between them. The CDR3 loop spans 13 amino acids. The CDR3 nucleotides read TGTGCCAGTAGTAGGGGAATTAACAATGAGCAGTTCTTC. Translating gives CASSRGINNEQFF.

CDR3 nucleotide sequence: TGTGCCATTCAGGGGAACCAAGAGACCCAGTACTTC. Translating gives CAIQGNQETQYF. V is TRBV10-3 and J is TRBJ2-5; D is perhaps TRBD1 (6 bases). V gave up 9 bases and J gave up 0 bases, with 8 bases separating them. The V gene's germline CDR1 is ENHRY and CDR2 SYGVKD. The CDR3 contains 12 residues.

V is TRBV7-2 and J is TRBJ2-3; TRBD2 matches at 11 bases. Per the germline V gene, CDR1 is SGHTA and CDR2 is FQGNSA. Trimming cost V 3 bases and J 5 bases; bases outside gene matches: 10. CDR3 size: 17 residues. DNA of the CDR3: TGTGCCAGCAGCTTCCGTAGCGGGGGGGCTAATGGAGATACGCAGTATTTT. It yields the protein CASSFRSGGANGDTQYF.

This clonotype appeared a few times. This chain uses TRBV5-4 with TRBJ2-7, with 8 nucleotides matching TRBD1. Germline assignment: CDR1 SGHNT and CDR2 YYREEE (reference sequence). The CDR3 is made up of 14 amino acids. The V segment lost 0 bases and the J segment 2 bases; nucleotides outside the gene matches: 1. The CDR3 sequence: CASSLGTGPYEQYF. The CDR3 DNA is TGTGCCAGCAGCTTGGGGACAGGGCCCTACGAGCAGTACTTC. The full variable domain, rest sourced from reference TRBV5-4 and TRBJ2-7, is ETGVTQSPTHLIKTRGQQVTLRCSSQSGHNTVSWYQQALGQGPQFIFQYYREEENGRGNFPPRFSGLQFPNYSSELNVNALELDDSALYLCASSLGTGPYEQYFGPGTRLTVT.

This clonotype has ten or more counts. The chain links TRBV7-9 to TRBJ2-5; TRBD2 matches at 8 bases. V lost 5 bases, J lost 2 bases, and 7 bases stayed unmatched. This CDR3 contains 15 residues. Germline V CDR1 and CDR2: SEHNR, FQNEAQ (reference sequence). The CDR3 loop reads CASSPARGGQETQYF. The DNA for the CDR3 is TGTGCCAGCAGCCCCGCCCGGGGGGGGCAAGAGACCCAGTACTTC.

Only one count was recorded for this clonotype. The chain combines TRBV7-3 with TRBJ1-1; D is ambiguous. The ends were cut back, 1 base at V and 4 bases at J, with 7 bases in the middle. Germline CDR1 reads SGHTA; CDR2 reads FQGTGA. This CDR3 is built from 13 residues. For the CDR3, the DNA is TGTGCCAGCAGCTTAATAGTGAGCACTGAAGCTTTCTTT. Encoded protein: CASSLIVSTEAFF.

This clonotype was observed at least ten times. An end of the junction differs from the germline gene, which may be a read error. The CDR3 loop is CASSQGQGAYNEQFF. CDR3 coding DNA: TGTGCTAGCAGCCAGGGACAGGGGGCCTACAATGAGCAGTTCTTC. The V and J genes are TRBV7-7 and TRBJ2-1, with TRBD1 identical over 11 bases. Germline CDR1 is SSHAT and CDR2 is FNYEAQ (reference sequence). This CDR3 is 15 amino acids long.

This clonotype was counted ten times or more. The chain employs TRBV3-1 and TRBJ2-5, with TRBD2 matching over 10 bases. The CDR3 loop spans 17 amino acids. Germline-derived CDR1 and CDR2 are LGHDT and YNNKEL (reference sequence). V was pared by 0 bases and J by 7 bases, with 11 bases of the junction left unmatched. The CDR3 sequence: CASSQDLLAGVSRTQYF. CDR3 bases: TGTGCCAGCAGCCAAGATCTGCTAGCGGGGGTCTCAAGGACCCAGTACTTC.

This clonotype was seen ten or more times. CDR3 loop: CASSFLDRRYGYTF. Written as DNA, the CDR3 is TGCGCCAGCAGCTTCTTGGACAGGCGCTATGGCTACACCTTC. V usage is TRBV5-1 and J usage is TRBJ1-2, with 7 positions matching TRBD1. J gave up 4 bases and V 2 bases, and 5 bases lay outside the gene matches. Germline V gives CDR1 SGHRS, CDR2 YFSETQ. This CDR3 spans 14 amino acids.

A few counts support this clonotype. The chain employs TRBV2 and TRBJ2-1, with 9 bases that match TRBD2. Trimming removed 7 bases from V and 4 bases from J; junction bases left unmatched: 8. The CDR3 is made up of 15 amino acids. CDR1 and CDR2 from the germline V gene are SNHLY and FYNNEI. The CDR3 loop is CASTPTSGIYNEQFF. The CDR3 bases are TGTGCCAGCACCCCGACTAGCGGTATATACAATGAGCAGTTCTTC.